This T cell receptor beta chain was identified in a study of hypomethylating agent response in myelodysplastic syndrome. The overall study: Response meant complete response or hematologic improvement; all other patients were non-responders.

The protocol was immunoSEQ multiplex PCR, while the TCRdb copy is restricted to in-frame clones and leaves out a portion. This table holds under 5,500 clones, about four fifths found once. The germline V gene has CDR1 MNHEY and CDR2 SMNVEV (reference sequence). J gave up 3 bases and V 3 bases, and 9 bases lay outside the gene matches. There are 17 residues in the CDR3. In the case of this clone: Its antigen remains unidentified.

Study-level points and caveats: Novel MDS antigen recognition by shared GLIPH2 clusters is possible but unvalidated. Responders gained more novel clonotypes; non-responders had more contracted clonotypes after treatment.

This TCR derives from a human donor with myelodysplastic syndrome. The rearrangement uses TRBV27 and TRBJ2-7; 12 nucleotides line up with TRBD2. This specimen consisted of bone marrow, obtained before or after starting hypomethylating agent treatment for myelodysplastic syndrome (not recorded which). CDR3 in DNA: TGTGCCAGCAGTTTTCGGCTAGCGGGAGGGAGACTCTACGAGCAGTACTTC. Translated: CASSFRLAGGRLYEQYF.